This note documents a single TCR beta chain sequence. Other nucleotide sequences from this sample produce the same CDR3. Under the authors' procedure: It was from reference gene primer amplification that nucleated cell counts were estimated. Method: immunoSEQ multiplex PCR; TCRdb's copy keeps in-frame clones and lacks some. V and J calls plus clone size are reproduced from that table; the DNA served to infer D and trimming. Among 84,000 or so clones listed, around 82% were seen once. This record belongs to a study of blood T cell repertoires in COVID-19. Looking at the study overall: From T cells, B-cell-depleted T cells, or PBMCs came the material, which was cDNA or gDNA.

Sequencing was done on a sample of peripheral blood. The source is a man in his sixties with COVID-19, enrolled during active disease.

The CDR3 DNA is TGTGCCAGCAGCCTAGCGGGGGGCCCAGATACGCAGTATTTT. Encoded protein: CASSLAGGPDTQYF. The rearrangement links TRBV11-2 to TRBJ2-3; 11 bases map to TRBD2. Germline loops: CDR1 SGHAT, CDR2 FQNNGV. V lost 5 bases to trimming and J lost 4 bases; unmatched junction nucleotides: 2. The CDR3 has 14 amino acids.